This T cell receptor (beta chain) stems from a study of blood T cell repertoires in COVID-19. The table came from immunoSEQ multiplex PCR; TCRdb's copy has only in-frame clones and leaves some out. The table includes some 170,000 clones, over 75% detected once. Looked up from germline, CDR1 is SQVTM and CDR2 is ANQGSEA. This CDR3 has 15 amino acids. V was cut by 1 base and J by 7 bases, with 17 bases left in between. This TCR derives from a woman between 65 and 79 years old with acute or convalescent COVID-19. The chain carries TRBV29-1 and TRBJ2-1; the D gene is possibly TRBD2 (6 bases). Sequenced material: peripheral blood. CDR3 coding DNA: TGCAGCGTTGAAGCTTTACGGGGACTCTCGAATGAGCAGTTCTTC. Translation: CSVEALRGLSNEQFF.